These 16 T cell receptor beta chains originate from one sample sequenced in a study of OX40 agonist ivuxolimab in advanced cancers. Here immunoSEQ multiplex PCR was the method, and the copy in TCRdb shows in-frame clones only, minus some. The sample holds 60,000 to 70,000 clones, roughly 85% seen once. The source material was CD4+ or CD8+ T cells sorted from blood, sampled in a trial of the OX40 agonist ivuxolimab. These receptors were obtained from an adult with an advanced solid tumor such as melanoma, head and neck, liver or kidney cancer.

The chain recombines TRBV9 with TRBJ1-4; 7 bases map to TRBD1. The germline V gene has CDR1 SGDLS and CDR2 YYNGEE. Trimming at V came to 3 bases and at J to 8 bases, leaving 13 bases not matched to a gene. The CDR3 runs to 16 residues. CDR3 DNA: TGTGCCAGCAGCGCGGGTTTACAGGGGCTCGGCGAAAAACTGTTTTTT. Its translation is CASSAGLQGLGEKLFF.

The gene calls are TRBV30 and TRBJ2-7; D is perhaps TRBD1 (5 bases). Germline-derived CDR1 and CDR2 are GTSNPN and SVGIG (reference sequence). The CDR3 is 14 amino acids. Deletions cut 2 bases from V and 3 bases from J, with 14 bases between. The CDR3 reads CAWSTNSDSYEQYF. The CDR3 region has the DNA TGTGCCTGGAGTACGAACAGTGACAGCTACGAGCAGTACTTC.

The chain recombines TRBV28 with TRBJ2-2; TRBD2 aligns across 8 bases. Trimming at V came to 3 bases and at J to 1 base, leaving 7 bases not matched to a gene. The CDR3 sequence is 17 residues long. From germline, CDR1 is MDHEN and CDR2 SYDVKM. The CDR3 region has the DNA TGTGCCAGCAGTTTCCCGTGGCGGGGGGTGAACACCGGGGAGCTGTTTTTT. Translated: CASSFPWRGVNTGELFF.

This clone was seen just once. V is TRBV19 and J is TRBJ1-2; 9 bases fit TRBD1. Germline assignment: CDR1 LNHDA and CDR2 SQIVND (reference sequence). V was clipped by 5 bases and J by 8 bases; unmatched bases: 9. CDR3 length: 14 residues. CDR3 loop: CASSGQQGARGYTF. CDR3 bases: TGTGCCAGTAGTGGTCAACAGGGGGCGCGAGGCTACACCTTC.

This chain uses TRBV15 with TRBJ2-4; no clear D. The CDR3 runs to 14 residues. Trimming removed 1 base from V and 0 bases from J, with 4 bases in between. Germline CDR1 and CDR2: LNHNV and YYDKDF (reference sequence). The CDR3 region is CATSRAIAKNIQYF. The DNA for the CDR3 is TGTGCCACCAGCAGAGCCATAGCCAAAAACATTCAGTACTTC.

This chain uses TRBV10-3 with TRBJ2-3; 7 positions match TRBD2. The germline V gene encodes CDR1 ENHRY and CDR2 SYGVKD. The ends lost 3 bases at V and 2 bases at J; junction bases unmatched: 5. The CDR3 is 15 amino acids. CDR3 sequence (DNA): TGTGCCATCAGTGACGGCGGGAGCCCCACAGATACGCAGTATTTT. Translated: CAISDGGSPTDTQYF.

The chain employs TRBV2 and TRBJ1-1, with D unresolved. The V gene lost 5 bases and the J gene lost 5 bases, with 12 bases spanning the gap. Germline V gene lookup returns CDR1 SNHLY and CDR2 FYNNEI. The CDR3 is 13 residues long. The chain's CDR3 is CASSPPEGTEAFF. CDR3 DNA sequence: TGTGCCAGCAGTCCTCCTGAAGGGACTGAAGCTTTCTTT.

The chain carries TRBV2 and TRBJ2-1; D may match TRBD1 or TRBD2 (5 bases each). Deletions cut 8 bases from V and 5 bases from J, with 7 bases between. This CDR3 has 11 residues. Germline loops: CDR1 SNHLY, CDR2 FYNNEI. CDR3 sequence reads: CASGDHNEQFF. In DNA, the CDR3 is TGTGCCAGCGGGGACCACAATGAGCAGTTCTTC.

The chain is built from TRBV30 and TRBJ1-2, with D possibly being TRBD1 (5 bases). CDR3 length: 13 residues. Per germline, CDR1 GTSNPN and CDR2 SVGIG (reference sequence). Deletions cut 4 bases from V and 3 bases from J, with 12 bases between. The CDR3 reads CAWNSGLDYGYTF. For the CDR3, the DNA is TGTGCCTGGAACTCAGGGTTGGACTATGGCTACACCTTC.

V and J are TRBV9 and TRBJ1-2, with TRBD1 matching over 7 bases. The CDR3 is made up of 16 amino acids. The V gene end was trimmed by 3 bases and the J gene end by 8 bases; junction bases not matched to a gene: 16. Germline CDR1 SGDLS, CDR2 YYNGEE. The CDR3 reads CASSARQGHTAQGYTF. CDR3 nucleotides: TGTGCCAGCAGCGCCAGACAGGGACACACGGCTCAGGGCTACACCTTC.

CDR3 loop: CASSLGQRSSNVLTF. The CDR3, as DNA: TGTGCCAGCAGTTTAGGGCAGAGGTCCTCCAACGTCCTGACTTTC. This chain joins TRBV28 and TRBJ2-6; D is uncertain. CDR1 is MDHEN and CDR2 is SYDVKM in the germline V gene. Trimming removed 2 bases from V and 8 bases from J, with 13 bases in between. The CDR3 extends over 15 amino acids. Supplemented by reference TRBV28 and TRBJ2-6, the full variable domain reads DVKVTQSSRYLVKRTGEKVFLECVQDMDHENMFWYRQDPGLGLRLIYFSYDVKMKEKGDIPEGYSVSREKKERFSLILESASTNQTSMYLCASSLGQRSSNVLTFGAGSRLTVL.

The chain uses TRBV5-1 and TRBJ2-6, with a weak D call TRBD1 (6 bases). Between the trimmed V and J ends, which lost 4 bases and 4 bases, there was a span of 12 bases. The CDR3 consists of 15 residues. The germline V gene encodes CDR1 SGHRS and CDR2 YFSETQ. CDR3 DNA: TGCGCCAGCAGCGTACAGGGCCACGGGGCCAACGTCCTGACTTTC. Translated: CASSVQGHGANVLTF.

The rearrangement uses TRBV28 and TRBJ1-2; 8 positions agree with TRBD1. This CDR3 has 13 residues. The germline CDR1 and CDR2 sequences are MDHEN and SYDVKM. The V and J ends lost 6 bases and 4 bases, in that order; junction bases with no gene match: 4. For the CDR3, the DNA is TGTGCCAGCAGCCCCGGACAGGGCTATGGCTACACCTTC. Translating it yields CASSPGQGYGYTF.

This clone was detected only once. The V and J genes are TRBV4-1 and TRBJ2-1; 8 bases agree with TRBD1. The CDR3 loop spans 18 amino acids. The J segment lost 7 bases and the V segment lost 2 bases, leaving 16 bases of the junction unmatched. CDR1 and CDR2 from the germline V gene are MGHRA and YSYEKL. CDR3 in DNA: TGCGCCAGCAGCCAAACCCCTCCGGGACAGGCTCCTGGTAATGAGCAGTTCTTC. This codes for CASSQTPPGQAPGNEQFF.

The chain recombines TRBV2 with TRBJ1-1; D gene ambiguous. The V gene's germline CDR1 is SNHLY and CDR2 FYNNEI. This CDR3 contains 14 residues. Between the trimmed V and J ends, which lost 5 bases and 1 base, there was a span of 11 bases. CDR3 in DNA: TGTGCCAGCAGTCAGGACGAAAGGAACACTGAAGCTTTCTTT. Translating it yields CASSQDERNTEAFF.

The chain combines TRBV5-4 with TRBJ1-2; D might be TRBD1 (5 bases). The CDR3 is 13 residues long. The V and J ends lost 3 bases and 4 bases respectively, with 10 bases between them. Germline CDR1 and CDR2: SGHNT and YYREEE (reference sequence). The CDR3 DNA is TGTGCCAGCAGCTCTCAGGGAACCTATGGCTACACCTTC. Translating gives CASSSQGTYGYTF.